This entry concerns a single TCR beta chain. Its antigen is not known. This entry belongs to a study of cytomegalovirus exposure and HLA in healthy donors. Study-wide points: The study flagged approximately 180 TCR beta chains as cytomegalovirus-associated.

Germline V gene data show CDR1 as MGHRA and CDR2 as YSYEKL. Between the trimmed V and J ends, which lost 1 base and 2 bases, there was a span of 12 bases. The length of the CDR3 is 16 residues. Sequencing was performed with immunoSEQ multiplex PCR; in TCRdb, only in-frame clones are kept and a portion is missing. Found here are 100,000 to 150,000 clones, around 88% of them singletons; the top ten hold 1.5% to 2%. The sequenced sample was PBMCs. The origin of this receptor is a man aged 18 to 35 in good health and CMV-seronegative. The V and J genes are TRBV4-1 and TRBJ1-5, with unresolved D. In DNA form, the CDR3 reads TGCGCCAGCAGCCAAGTCGGTGCGGGCGGCAATCAGCCCCAGCATTTT. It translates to CASSQVGAGGNQPQHF.